This TCR beta chain was retrieved from a study of Ad26.COV2.S vaccination and SARS-CoV-2 variants. Study-wide context: As a participant in COV1001, the donor was in the Ad26.COV2.S trial arm.

The protocol was immunoSEQ multiplex PCR, while the TCRdb copy is restricted to in-frame clones and leaves out a portion. The repertoire consists of fewer than 500,000 clones, with roughly 89% occurring once and the leading ten covering approximately 2.5%. V was trimmed by 7 bases and J by 1 base, leaving 8 bases between them. CDR3 size: 14 residues. Germline V gives CDR1 MNHEY, CDR2 SVGAGI. Treatment of the sample: roughly 19 received Ad26.COV2.S at low or high dose, single or two shots; five or six received placebo; per-sample allocation not given. Each sample was drawn 63 days after the first injection (of vaccine or placebo).

This specimen consisted of peripheral blood, obtained in a trial of Ad26.COV2.S vaccine versus placebo. The source of this sequence is a person between 18 and 59 years old who received the Ad26.COV2.S COVID-19 vaccine or a placebo. The chain joins TRBV6-5 to TRBJ1-6; D possibly corresponds to TRBD1 (6 bases). The CDR3 sequence is CASTRGSYNSPLHF. DNA of the CDR3: TGTGCCAGCACCAGGGGTTCCTATAATTCACCCCTCCACTTT.